This T cell receptor (beta chain) was found in a study of T-cell memory formation after mild COVID-19. Study results and caveats: Clones which contracted sat mainly in CM and EM if CD4+, and in EMRA if CD8+.

The sample holds a few counts of this clonotype. The antigen remains unidentified. Employing constant-segment primers, 5'RACE generated TCR alpha and TCR beta cDNA libraries bearing sample barcodes and UMIs. TCRdb reprocessed the 5' RACE reads via MiXCR and lists one record per CDR3 protein. This sample carries around 390,000 distinct CDR3 sequences, approximately 15% of them seen once, and the ten largest clones take roughly a fifth. The sequence derives from a man between 18 and 35 years old who had mild COVID-19 (a few samples of this study predate the infection). Cell type and time point are not known. The sequenced sample was PBMCs or a T cell subset sorted from them (not recorded which).

CDR3 protein: CASMDPEKLKESTEAFF. The CDR3 DNA sequence: TGTGCCAGCATGGATCCGGAGAAGCTCAAAGAGAGCACTGAAGCTTTCTTT. This chain joins TRBV6-2 or TRBV6-3 and TRBJ1-1; D is undetermined. Trimming removed 7 bases from V and 4 bases from J, with 25 bases in between. CDR1 is MNHEY and CDR2 is SVGEGT in the germline V gene. The CDR3 loop spans 17 amino acids.